These T cell receptor beta chains were read from a single sample in a study of blood T cell repertoires in COVID-19. The method was immunoSEQ multiplex PCR; TCRdb's version includes in-frame clones alone and lacks a portion of them. The sample lists about 280,000 clones, roughly 80% seen once, with around a tenth in the top ten. The specimen was peripheral blood. These receptor sequences come from a woman between 45 and 60 years old who had recovered from COVID-19. Both conserved end residues are part of each CDR3. A D gene is named only where the DNA matches it firmly. Expanded clones get a size class; other rows say once, few or many, or leave the size out.

j_call clone_size d_call v_call cdr3_aa cdr3_nt
TRBJ2-2 NA NA TRBV2 CASRAGIETGELFF TGTGCCAGCAGGGCGGGGATAGAAACCGGGGAGCTGTTTTTT
TRBJ1-5 NA NA TRBV7-9 CASSLSGDQPQHF TGTGCCAGCAGCTTATCGGGTGACCAGCCCCAGCATTTT
TRBJ1-2 NA NA TRBV4-2 CASSQDLEGYYGYTF TGTGCCAGCAGCCAAGATCTAGAGGGATACTATGGCTACACCTTC
TRBJ2-5 NA NA TRBV5-1 CASSLGQYQETQYF TGCGCCAGCAGCTTGGGACAGTATCAAGAGACCCAGTACTTC
TRBJ2-3 NA TRBD2 TRBV11-2 CASSPTSGRTDTQYF TGTGCCAGCAGCCCGACTAGCGGGAGAACAGATACGCAGTATTTT
TRBJ1-2 NA TRBD1 TRBV4-1 CASSQDRTGNYGYTF TGCGCCAGCAGCCAAGATCGGACAGGGAACTATGGCTACACCTTC
TRBJ1-6 many NA TRBV27 CASTSNVQGSPLHF TGTGCCAGCACCTCAAACGTACAGGGATCACCCCTCCACTTT
TRBJ2-2 NA NA TRBV28 CASSLSNTGELFF TGTGCCAGCAGTCTGTCGAACACCGGGGAGCTGTTTTTT
TRBJ2-2 many NA TRBV30 CAWSLDSSVLGELFF TGTGCCTGGAGCCTCGATTCGTCAGTATTAGGGGAGCTGTTTTTT
TRBJ1-2 NA NA TRBV5-1 CASSFMEGIYGYTF TGCGCCAGCAGCTTCATGGAGGGGATATATGGCTACACCTTC
TRBJ2-5 NA TRBD1 TRBV7-9 CASSLGDRGSETQYF TGTGCCAGCAGCTTAGGGGACAGGGGTTCGGAGACCCAGTACTTC
TRBJ2-1 NA NA TRBV28 CASSPGTHSNEQFF TGTGCCAGCAGTCCCGGGACTCACTCCAATGAGCAGTTCTTC
TRBJ2-1 NA NA TRBV3-1/TRBV3-2 CASSQDTSYNEQFF TGTGCCAGCAGCCAAGATACTAGCTACAATGAGCAGTTCTTC
TRBJ2-1 NA TRBD2 TRBV7-2 CASSLTSGPHNEQFF TGTGCCAGCAGCTTGACTAGCGGACCTCACAATGAGCAGTTCTTC
TRBJ1-1 NA NA TRBV12-3/TRBV12-4 CASRRAGYTEAFF TGTGCCAGCCGCAGGGCCGGGTACACTGAAGCTTTCTTT
TRBJ2-2 once TRBD2 TRBV4-3 CASSQEPAGSSTGELFF TGCGCCAGCAGCCAAGAACCAGCGGGATCCTCCACCGGGGAGCTGTTTTTT
TRBJ2-7 few TRBD1 TRBV6-1 CASSEGGTGIYEQYF TGTGCCAGCAGTGAAGGGGGGACAGGGATCTACGAGCAGTACTTC
TRBJ1-1 NA NA TRBV4-3 CASSQEGRGGYTEAFF TGCGCCAGCAGCCAAGAAGGGAGGGGAGGATACACTGAAGCTTTCTTT
TRBJ1-1 NA TRBD1 TRBV6-5 CASSLRDRAAFF TGTGCCAGCAGCCTGCGGGACAGGGCAGCTTTCTTT
TRBJ2-7 NA NA TRBV27 CASSLSGGPYEQYF TGTGCCAGCAGTCTTTCAGGGGGGCCCTACGAGCAGTACTTC
TRBJ1-5 NA NA TRBV19 CASSIAGSFNQPQHF TGTGCCAGTAGTATAGCCGGGTCCTTCAATCAGCCCCAGCATTTT
TRBJ2-1 NA NA TRBV9 CASSVATQAEQSEQFF TGTGCCAGCAGCGTAGCTACCCAGGCCGAACAGAGCGAGCAGTTCTTC
TRBJ2-1 NA TRBD2 TRBV20-1 CSASSSGRAYGNEQFF TGCAGTGCTAGTTCCAGCGGGAGGGCCTACGGCAATGAGCAGTTCTTC
TRBJ1-1 NA TRBD1 TRBV27 CASSSYSGQGSSLNTEAFF TGTGCCAGCAGTTCCTACTCGGGACAGGGGAGTTCCCTGAACACTGAAGCTTTCTTT
TRBJ1-2 NA TRBD1 TRBV12-3/TRBV12-4 CASTRTGAYGYTF TGTGCCAGCACTAGGACAGGTGCCTATGGCTACACCTTC
TRBJ1-2 once NA TRBV19 CASTPRGGYYTF TGTGCCAGTACCCCGCGAGGTGGGTACTACACCTTC
TRBJ2-7 NA NA TRBV28 CASSRYEQYF TGTGCCAGCAGCAGGTACGAGCAGTACTTC
TRBJ1-1 NA NA TRBV13 CASSLQTTGTEAFF TGTGCCAGCAGCTTACAGACCACAGGGACTGAAGCTTTCTTT